This record covers a single T cell receptor beta chain. What it binds is unknown. The protocol was immunoSEQ multiplex PCR, while the TCRdb copy is restricted to in-frame clones and leaves out a portion. The sample has 80,000 or so clones, nearly 90% seen once. This specimen comes from a study of T cell responses to AZD1222 COVID-19 vaccine. Points from the study as a whole: At baseline, seropositivity was found in only five or six AZD1222 recipients. Two doses of AZD1222 preceded a rise in Spike-specific TCR breadth and depth.

V dropped 0 bases and J dropped 6 bases, with 10 bases sitting between them. There are 13 residues in the CDR3. The germline V gene has CDR1 SGDLS and CDR2 YYNGEE. Sequencing used peripheral blood, obtained on day 0 of AZD1222 vaccination. The rearrangement links TRBV9 to TRBJ2-7; D call uncertain. This receptor was obtained from an adult in good health. The CDR3 sequence is CASSVAGSGEQYF. In nucleotides, the CDR3 is TGTGCCAGCAGCGTAGCTGGTAGTGGCGAGCAGTACTTC.